This T cell receptor (beta chain) was sequenced during a study of early T cells in non-severe SARS-CoV-2 infection. This clonotype was detected only a few times. The CDR3 runs 14 residues. V was trimmed by 7 bases and J by 2 bases, leaving 16 bases between them. Germline values: CDR1 SGDLS, CDR2 YYNGEE. TCRdb itself ran the 5' RACE reads through MiXCR, one entry per CDR3 protein. The sample shows 55,000 to 80,000 distinct CDR3 sequences, approximately 12% of them seen only once. This sequence was found in an adult who was a healthcare worker with PCR-confirmed SARS-CoV-2 infection or an uninfected control (not recorded which). The gene calls are TRBV9 and TRBJ2-7, with D tentatively TRBD1 or TRBD2 (6 bases each). The sample was whole blood. This CDR3 reads CASSEGGTAYEQYF. In DNA, the CDR3 is TGTGCCAGCTCAGAGGGGGGTACAGCCTACGAGCAGTACTTC.